There are a few counts of the clone carrying this T cell receptor beta chain. Antigen unknown. Each CDR3 protein gets one entry after TCRdb re-called the 5' RACE reads with MiXCR. This sample has some 250,000 distinct CDR3 sequences, with 18% found just once. This sample was included in a study of T-cell memory formation after mild COVID-19. Study summary: For the most part, TCR clusters were specific to one donor. Study findings and constraints: The SARS-CoV-2 specificity of second-wave clones reaching peak at day 37 remained unverified.

Germline V gene sequence: CDR1 MGHRA, CDR2 YSYEKL. CDR3 size: 15 residues. With 0 bases clipped from V and 2 bases from J, the junction kept 4 bases outside the gene matches. This chain links TRBV4-1 with TRBJ2-7, with 7 bases lining up with TRBD1. The specimen sequenced was PBMCs or a T cell subset sorted from them (not recorded which). This receptor was identified in a man between 18 and 35 years old who had mild COVID-19 (a few samples of this study predate the infection). Cell type and time point are not known. CDR3 DNA: TGCGCCAGCAGCCAAGACAGGGGGAGAACCTACGAGCAGTACTTC. It specifies CASSQDRGRTYEQYF.